This is a list of T cell receptor beta chains from one sample in a study of T cell responses to AZD1222 COVID-19 vaccine. Libraries were prepared by immunoSEQ multiplex PCR; TCRdb keeps only in-frame clonotypes and omits some of them. The data contain 130,000 or so clones, about 94% of them seen just once; the ten biggest clones take up roughly 6.6%. This material consisted of peripheral blood, taken on day 0 of AZD1222 vaccination. These receptors came from an adult in good health. CDR3s include the opening cysteine and the closing phenylalanine or tryptophan. A D gene is named only where the DNA matches it firmly. Some rows have no size entry. The others give once, few or many, or a class for an expanded clone.

TRBD2 | TRBJ2-1 | TRBV15 | - | TGTGCCACCAGCAAGTCGACCGGACTAGCTGGGGAGCAGTTCTTC | CATSKSTGLAGEQFF
TRBD1 | TRBJ2-7 | TRBV18 | - | TGTGCCAGCGGCCCGGGGACAGGGGGACAAGAGCAGTACTTC | CASGPGTGGQEQYF
- | TRBJ2-1 | TRBV1 | - | TGCACCAGCAGCCAGGGTAGGACTAGCGGGAGAATAAATGAGCAGTTCTTC | CTSSQGRTSGRINEQFF
- | TRBJ1-5 | TRBV11-2 | - | TGTGCCAGCAGTTCCGGATATAGCAATCAGCCCCAGCATTTT | CASSSGYSNQPQHF
TRBD2 | TRBJ2-5 | TRBV7-9 | - | TGTGCCAGCAGCTGGGGACTAGCGGGAGTGGAGACCCAGTACTTC | CASSWGLAGVETQYF
- | TRBJ1-1 | TRBV19 | - | TGTGCCAGTAGTATAGTGAGTGTGAACACTGAAGCTTTCTTT | CASSIVSVNTEAFF
- | TRBJ1-5 | TRBV18 | - | TGTGCCAGCTCACCACGGGATCTTGAGCCCCAGCATTTT | CASSPRDLEPQHF
TRBD1 | TRBJ2-7 | TRBV27 | - | TGTGCCAGCAGTTTACGGGGACAGGGCTACGAGCAGTACTTC | CASSLRGQGYEQYF
TRBD1 | TRBJ1-4 | TRBV27 | - | TGTGCCAGCAGTCCCGGACAGGGGAAAGAAAAACTGTTTTTT | CASSPGQGKEKLFF
- | TRBJ1-5 | TRBV6-5 | - | TGTGCCACCCAGACTCCAGTTATCCATCAGCCCCAGCATTTT | CATQTPVIHQPQHF
- | TRBJ1-4 | TRBV19 | - | TGTGCCAGTAATCCGACAGGAAATGAAAAACTGTTTTTT | CASNPTGNEKLFF
- | TRBJ2-1 | TRBV19 | - | TGTGCCAGTAGTATAGGACCGGGATCCTCCTACAATGAGCAGTTCTTC | CASSIGPGSSYNEQFF
- | TRBJ1-1 | TRBV27 | - | TGTGCCAGCAGTTTAACGGGCACTGAAGCTTTCTTT | CASSLTGTEAFF
- | TRBJ2-1 | TRBV11-3 | - | TGTGCCAGCAGCAAGGGGGGTGGGGATTACAATGAGCAGTTCTTC | CASSKGGGDYNEQFF
- | TRBJ1-1 | TRBV5-1 | - | TGCGCCAGCAGCTTGATCGGGGACACTGAAGCTTTCTTT | CASSLIGDTEAFF
TRBD1 | TRBJ2-5 | TRBV6-5 | - | TGTGCCAGCAGTTCCTGGGACAGAAGGTTAGAGACCCAGTACTTC | CASSSWDRRLETQYF
TRBD1 | TRBJ1-2 | TRBV25-1 | - | TGTGCCAGCAGTGAACAGACAGGGATTATTGGCTACACCTTC | CASSEQTGIIGYTF
- | TRBJ1-1 | TRBV15 | once | TGTGCCACCAGCGGCCGCGGACAGTTGAACACTGAAGCTTTCTTT | CATSGRGQLNTEAFF